This section outlines one T cell receptor (beta chain) sequence together with its context. As yet, its antigen is unknown. The sample comes from a study of CD4 T cells in relation to SARS-CoV-2 and coronaviruses. Study-level information: The restricting HLA molecule for shared crossreactive spike epitopes was mapped.

The unexposed donors gave CD4+ T cells in about 2011-2019, prior to COVID-19. After ten to eleven days of culture, CD4+ T cells were isolated. This CDR3 is built from 17 residues. Germline V gene sequence: CDR1 LNHDA, CDR2 SQIVND (reference sequence). V was clipped by 8 bases and J by 4 bases; unmatched bases: 9. Some clones are missing from TCRdb's copy, which holds only in-frame ones; the method was immunoSEQ multiplex PCR. The sample lists roughly 20,000 clones, approximately 82% occurring once. Study-level points and caveats: In around three fifths of donors, memory CD4+ clonotypes crossrecognized SARS-CoV-2 and at least one common cold coronavirus spike. Samples before the pandemic and after infection were not matched within any donor.

The gene calls are TRBV19 and TRBJ2-6, with 12 bases that match TRBD1. The receptor's source is a human donor in good health. The sample was CD4+ T cells from PBMCs, cultured in vitro. CDR3 region: CASGDRGRLGGANVLTF. In nucleotides, the CDR3 is TGTGCCAGTGGGGACAGGGGGCGCCTAGGCGGGGCCAACGTCCTGACTTTC.